The TCR beta chain described here comes from a study of cytomegalovirus exposure and HLA in healthy donors. Study overall: Within the Caucasian-associated ancestry cluster were about 81% of the 398 genotyped donors.

Vbeta (60) and Jbeta (13) primers were used in the PCR. Clones were read by immunoSEQ multiplex PCR, and TCRdb kept only the in-frame ones, dropping some. The data hold some 110,000 clones, with about three quarters observed a single time. This clone was counted only a few times. CDR3 size: 14 residues. V was trimmed by 2 bases and J by 1 base, leaving 8 bases between them. CDR1 is SGHTA and CDR2 is FQGNSA in the germline V gene. The rearrangement links TRBV7-2 to TRBJ1-2, with D maybe TRBD1 (5 bases). This clonotype originated in a woman aged 25 to 39 in good health and CMV-seronegative. The specimen was PBMCs. In DNA, the CDR3 is TGTGCCAGCAGCTTACATGGACATAACTATGGCTACACCTTC. This sequence encodes CASSLHGHNYGYTF.